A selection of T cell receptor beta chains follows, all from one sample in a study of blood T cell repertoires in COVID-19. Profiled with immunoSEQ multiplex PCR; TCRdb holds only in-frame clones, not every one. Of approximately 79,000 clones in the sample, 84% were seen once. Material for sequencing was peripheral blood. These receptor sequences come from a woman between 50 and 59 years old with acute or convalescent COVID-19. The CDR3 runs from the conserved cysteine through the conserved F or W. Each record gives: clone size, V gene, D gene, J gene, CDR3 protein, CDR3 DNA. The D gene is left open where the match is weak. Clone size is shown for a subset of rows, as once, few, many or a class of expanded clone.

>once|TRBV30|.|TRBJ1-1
CAWSNSGNTEAFF
TGTGCCTGGAGTAATAGCGGGAACACTGAAGCTTTCTTT
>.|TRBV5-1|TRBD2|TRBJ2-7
CASSLGLAGVSYEQYF
TGCGCCAGCAGCCTGGGACTAGCGGGGGTTAGCTACGAGCAGTACTTC
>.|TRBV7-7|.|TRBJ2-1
CASSRLNLGSYNEQFF
TGTGCTAGCAGCCGATTAAACCTAGGCTCCTACAATGAGCAGTTCTTC
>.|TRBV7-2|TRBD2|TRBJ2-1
CASSPWAQLAGGGVNEQFF
TGTGCCAGCAGCCCCTGGGCCCAACTAGCGGGAGGGGGTGTCAATGAGCAGTTCTTC
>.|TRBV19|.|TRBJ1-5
CASSIVGGSNQPQHF
TGTGCCAGTAGTATAGTGGGGGGTAGCAATCAGCCCCAGCATTTT
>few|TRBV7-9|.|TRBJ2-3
CASSQTVPTDTQYF
TGTGCCAGCAGCCAGACAGTACCCACAGATACGCAGTATTTT
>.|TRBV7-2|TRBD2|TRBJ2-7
CASSLAQNPWRGALEQYF
TGTGCCAGCAGCTTAGCGCAAAACCCCTGGCGGGGGGCACTAGAGCAGTACTTC
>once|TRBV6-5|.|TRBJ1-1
CASSSSSSGVGEAFF
TGTGCCAGCAGTTCAAGTTCCTCAGGGGTCGGTGAAGCTTTCTTT
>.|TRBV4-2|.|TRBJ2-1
CASSQDSGSRTYNEQFF
TGTGCCAGCAGCCAAGATTCCGGGTCTAGGACCTACAATGAGCAGTTCTTC
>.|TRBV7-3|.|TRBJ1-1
CASSLRGWGTEAFF
TGTGCCAGCAGCTTAAGAGGGTGGGGCACTGAAGCTTTCTTT
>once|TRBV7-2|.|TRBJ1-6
CASSLASYSPLHF
TGTGCCAGCAGCTTAGCCTCCTATTCACCCCTCCACTTT
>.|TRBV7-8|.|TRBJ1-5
CASSPWGRSDQPQHF
TGTGCCAGCAGCCCCTGGGGCAGGAGCGACCAGCCCCAGCATTTT
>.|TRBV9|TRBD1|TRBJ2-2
CASSVQGANAGELFF
TGTGCCAGCAGCGTTCAGGGGGCCAACGCCGGGGAGCTGTTTTTT
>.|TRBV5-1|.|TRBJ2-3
CASSLPALGGTDTQYF
TGCGCCAGCAGCTTGCCAGCGTTAGGAGGCACAGATACGCAGTATTTT
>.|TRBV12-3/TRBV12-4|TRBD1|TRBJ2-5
CASRVDRGETQYF
TGTGCCAGCAGGGTGGACAGGGGAGAGACCCAGTACTTC
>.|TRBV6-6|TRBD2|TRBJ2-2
CASSYILAGLTGELFF
TGTGCCAGCAGTTACATTCTAGCGGGACTCACCGGGGAGCTGTTTTTT
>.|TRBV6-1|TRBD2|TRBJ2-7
CASSGRTSKASREQYF
TGTGCCAGCAGTGGAAGGACTAGTAAGGCTTCCCGCGAGCAGTACTTC
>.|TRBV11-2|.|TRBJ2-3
CASSLVSETQYF
TGTGCCAGCAGCTTAGTCTCAGAAACGCAGTATTTT
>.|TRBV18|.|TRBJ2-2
CASSPRQTTGELFF
TGTGCCAGCTCCCCCCGACAGACCACCGGGGAGCTGTTTTTT
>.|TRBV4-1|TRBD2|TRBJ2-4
CASSQDPGTSGDLAKNIQYF
TGCGCCAGCAGCCAAGACCCCGGGACTAGCGGGGACCTAGCCAAAAACATTCAGTACTTC
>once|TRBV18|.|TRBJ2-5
CASSPLSGSETQYF
TGTGCCAGCTCACCTCTGTCAGGTTCAGAGACCCAGTACTTC
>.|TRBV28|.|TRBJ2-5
CASSSRVPETQYF
TGTGCCAGCAGTTCCAGGGTTCCAGAGACCCAGTACTTC
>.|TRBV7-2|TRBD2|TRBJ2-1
CASSWTSGSTNEQFF
TGTGCCAGCAGCTGGACTAGCGGGAGCACCAATGAGCAGTTCTTC
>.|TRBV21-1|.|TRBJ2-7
CASSKAGTGLHEQYF
TGTGCCAGCAGCAAAGCGGGGACAGGGCTCCACGAGCAGTACTTC
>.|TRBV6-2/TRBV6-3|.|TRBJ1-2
CASSPTGVTYGYTF
TGTGCCAGCAGTCCGACAGGAGTCACCTATGGCTACACCTTC
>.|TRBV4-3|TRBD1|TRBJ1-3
CASSQIVHRGVGNTIYF
TGCGCCAGCAGCCAAATAGTCCACAGGGGAGTAGGAAACACCATATATTTT
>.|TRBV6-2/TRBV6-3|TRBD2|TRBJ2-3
CASSPLAGVITDTQYF
TGTGCCAGCAGTCCCTTAGCGGGAGTGATCACAGATACGCAGTATTTT
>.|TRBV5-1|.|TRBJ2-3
CASSSSLASTDTQYF
TGCGCCAGCAGCTCCTCTCTAGCTAGCACAGATACGCAGTATTTT
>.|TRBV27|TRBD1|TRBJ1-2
CASSSILQGRMRGYTF
TGTGCCAGCAGTTCTATCCTACAGGGGAGGATGAGAGGCTACACCTTC
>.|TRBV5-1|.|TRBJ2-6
CASSPGDTGANVLTF
TGCGCCAGCAGCCCCGGCGACACTGGGGCCAACGTCCTGACTTTC
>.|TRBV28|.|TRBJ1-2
CASSSAGDYGYTF
TGTGCCAGCAGTTCGGCGGGAGACTATGGCTACACCTTC
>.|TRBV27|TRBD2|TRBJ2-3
CASSFFSLGTSGGTDTQYF
TGTGCCAGCAGTTTCTTCTCTCTGGGGACTAGCGGGGGGACAGATACGCAGTATTTT
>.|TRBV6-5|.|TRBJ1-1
CASKNGGAEAFF
TGTGCCAGCAAGAACGGGGGGGCTGAAGCTTTCTTT
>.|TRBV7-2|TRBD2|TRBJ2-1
CASSFREGEQFF
TGTGCCAGCAGCTTCCGGGAGGGGGAGCAGTTCTTC
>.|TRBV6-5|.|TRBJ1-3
CASSPRSGNTIYF
TGTGCCAGCAGTCCGCGCTCTGGAAACACCATATATTTT
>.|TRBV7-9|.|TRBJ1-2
CASSLASLVYTF
TGTGCCAGCAGCTTAGCCAGTCTGGTCTACACCTTC
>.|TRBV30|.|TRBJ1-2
CAWTDTSYGYTF
TGTGCCTGGACAGACACGTCTTATGGCTACACCTTC
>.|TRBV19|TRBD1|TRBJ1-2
CASSRAGQGARNYGYTF
TGTGCCAGTAGTAGGGCTGGACAGGGGGCCCGTAACTATGGCTACACCTTC
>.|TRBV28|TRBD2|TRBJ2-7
CASSGPSGRSYEQYF
TGTGCCAGCAGTGGACCTAGCGGGAGGTCCTACGAGCAGTACTTC
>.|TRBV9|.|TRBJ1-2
CASSVEGWSGGYTF
TGTGCCAGCAGCGTAGAAGGATGGTCGGGAGGCTACACCTTC
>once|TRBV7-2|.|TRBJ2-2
CASSLAVGGELFF
TGTGCCAGCAGCTTAGCGGTCGGGGGGGAGCTGTTTTTT
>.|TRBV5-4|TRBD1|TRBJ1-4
CASSWDRRNEKLFF
TGTGCCAGCAGCTGGGACAGGCGTAATGAAAAACTGTTTTTT
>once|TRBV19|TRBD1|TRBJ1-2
CASSIRLGQARYGYTF
TGTGCCAGTAGTATCCGTCTCGGACAGGCGCGCTATGGCTACACCTTC
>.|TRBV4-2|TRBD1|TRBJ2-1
CASSQRTGPNEQFF
TGTGCCAGCAGCCAACGGACAGGGCCCAATGAGCAGTTCTTC
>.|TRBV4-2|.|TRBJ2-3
CASSQVPGGGADTQYF
TGTGCCAGCAGCCAAGTTCCCGGTGGAGGAGCAGATACGCAGTATTTT
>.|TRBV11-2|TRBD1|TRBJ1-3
CASNSRRDRQTHSGNTIYF
TGTGCCAGCAACTCCCGGAGGGACAGACAAACACACTCTGGAAACACCATATATTTT
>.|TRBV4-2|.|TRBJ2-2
CASSPRDGDTGELFF
TGTGCCAGCAGCCCCAGGGATGGCGACACCGGGGAGCTGTTTTTT
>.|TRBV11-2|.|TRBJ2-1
CASSFGIWDEQFF
TGTGCCAGCAGCTTCGGGATTTGGGATGAGCAGTTCTTC
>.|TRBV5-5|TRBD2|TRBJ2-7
CASRGVYEQYF
TGTGCCAGCCGGGGGGTATACGAGCAGTACTTC
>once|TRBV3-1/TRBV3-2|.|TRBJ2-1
CASSHYPSSYNEQFF
TGTGCCAGCAGCCATTACCCCAGCTCCTACAATGAGCAGTTCTTC
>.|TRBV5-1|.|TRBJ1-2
CASSPLRQNYGYTF
TGCGCCAGCAGCCCGTTGCGACAGAACTATGGCTACACCTTC
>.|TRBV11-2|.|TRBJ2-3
CASSLLGPTDTQYF
TGTGCCAGCAGCTTACTGGGCCCCACAGATACGCAGTATTTT
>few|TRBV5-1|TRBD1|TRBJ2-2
CASSLTGGYPNTGELFF
TGCGCCAGCAGCTTGACAGGGGGCTACCCGAACACCGGGGAGCTGTTTTTT
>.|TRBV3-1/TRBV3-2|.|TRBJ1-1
CASNTPRVSGTEAFF
TGTGCCAGCAATACTCCCAGGGTTTCGGGCACTGAAGCTTTCTTT